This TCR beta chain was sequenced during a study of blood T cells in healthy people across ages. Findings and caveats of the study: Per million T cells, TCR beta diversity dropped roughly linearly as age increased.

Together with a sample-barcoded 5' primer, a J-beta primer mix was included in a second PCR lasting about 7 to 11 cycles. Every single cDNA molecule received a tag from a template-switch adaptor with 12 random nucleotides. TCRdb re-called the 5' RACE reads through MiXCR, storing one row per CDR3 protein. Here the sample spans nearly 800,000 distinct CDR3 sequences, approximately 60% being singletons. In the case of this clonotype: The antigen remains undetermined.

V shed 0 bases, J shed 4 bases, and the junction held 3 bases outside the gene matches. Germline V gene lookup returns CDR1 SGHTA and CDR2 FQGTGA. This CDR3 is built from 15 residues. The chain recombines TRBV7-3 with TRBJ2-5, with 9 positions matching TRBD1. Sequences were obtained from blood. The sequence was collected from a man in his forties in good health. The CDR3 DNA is TGTGCCAGCAGCTTAACGACAGGGGGAGGAGAGACCCAGTACTTC. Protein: CASSLTTGGGETQYF.